One TCR beta chain is described in this entry. The antigen is not known. These data are taken from a study of beta chain features in type 1 diabetes. Overall study findings and caveats: More deletions and fewer insertions at VDJ junctions were found in patients with type 1 diabetes.

The sequenced template was cDNA made from the entire isolated RNA. Sequencing was performed with immunoSEQ multiplex PCR; in TCRdb, only in-frame clones are kept and a portion is missing. The sample has hundreds of thousands of clones, 13% to 15% seen once. V was shortened by 3 bases and J by 5 bases, with 19 bases between the two germline ends. CDR1 and CDR2 (germline): LNHDA, SQIVND (reference sequence). CDR3 length: 16 amino acids. The clonotype originates from a woman aged 40-49 years in good health. The chain has TRBV19 and TRBJ1-2; D ambiguous. Sequenced sample: naive CD4+ T cells from blood. CDR3 region: CASSMGRSETWYGYTF. The CDR3 region has the DNA TGTGCCAGTAGTATGGGCAGGTCCGAAACGTGGTATGGCTACACCTTC. The variable domain in full, completed from reference TRBV19 and TRBJ1-2, reads DGGITQSPKYLFRKEGQNVTLSCEQNLNHDAMYWYRQDPGQGLRLIYYSQIVNDFQKGDIAEGYSVSREKKESFPLTVTSAQKNPTAFYLCASSMGRSETWYGYTFGSGTRLTVV.